This T cell receptor beta chain was observed in a study of CD8 T cells in Susac syndrome. Reverse transcription of 0.5 to 1 ug RNA was performed with random hexamers. The method of amplification for TCR beta CDR3 was immunoSEQ multiplex PCR, covering 54 Vbeta and 13 Jbeta. One entry per CDR3 protein results from TCRdb running MiXCR on the immunoSEQ multiplex PCR reads. Altogether 75,000 to 95,000 distinct CDR3 sequences are present, 90% to 95% being singletons, with the ten largest covering approximately 0.46%. Sequencing of TCR beta was carried out in blood CD8+ and CD4+ T cells. The origin of this receptor is a human donor with multiple sclerosis. Specimen: CD8+ T cells from PBMCs.

In nucleotides, the CDR3 is TGCAGTGCTAGAGATTTAATTGGCGGGGGATACGAGCAGTACTTC. Translation gives CSARDLIGGGYEQYF. V and J are TRBV20-1 and TRBJ2-7, with 7 nucleotides matching TRBD2. The CDR3 extends over 15 amino acids. CDR1 is DFQATT, CDR2 SNEGSKA, per germline (reference sequence). V was pared by 0 bases and J by 4 bases, with 9 bases of the junction left unmatched.